The clone carrying this TCR beta chain was detected a few times. This specimen comes from a study of blood T cell repertoires in COVID-19. Study-level information: Both acute and convalescent COVID-19 samples were obtained from the United States, Italy and Spain. Nucleic acid was either cDNA or gDNA, and it came from T cells, B-cell-depleted T cells, or PBMCs.

Authors' methods: From reference gene primer amplification, estimates of nucleated cell counts were derived. Profiled with immunoSEQ multiplex PCR; TCRdb holds only in-frame clones, not every one. V, J and clone size are those of that table, while D and trimming were read from the DNA. The repertoire consists of roughly 45,000 clones, with roughly 76% occurring once and the leading ten covering 25% to 35%. CDR1 SGHTA and CDR2 FQGNSA come from the germline V gene. CDR3 length: 14 residues. V lost 0 bases, J lost 2 bases, and 8 bases lay in between. This rearrangement joins TRBV7-2 to TRBJ2-7, with a possible D match to TRBD2 (6 bases). The source material was peripheral blood. This sequence originates from an older woman with acute or convalescent COVID-19. CDR3 residues: CASSLAPGAYEQYF. In nucleotides, the CDR3 is TGTGCCAGCAGCTTAGCTCCGGGGGCCTACGAGCAGTACTTC. The whole variable domain, filled in from reference TRBV7-2 and TRBJ2-7, reads GAGVSQSPSNKVTEKGKDVELRCDPISGHTALYWYRQSLGQGLEFLIYFQGNSAPDKSGLPSDRFSAERTGGSVSTLTIQRTQQEDSAVYLCASSLAPGAYEQYFGPGTRLTVT.